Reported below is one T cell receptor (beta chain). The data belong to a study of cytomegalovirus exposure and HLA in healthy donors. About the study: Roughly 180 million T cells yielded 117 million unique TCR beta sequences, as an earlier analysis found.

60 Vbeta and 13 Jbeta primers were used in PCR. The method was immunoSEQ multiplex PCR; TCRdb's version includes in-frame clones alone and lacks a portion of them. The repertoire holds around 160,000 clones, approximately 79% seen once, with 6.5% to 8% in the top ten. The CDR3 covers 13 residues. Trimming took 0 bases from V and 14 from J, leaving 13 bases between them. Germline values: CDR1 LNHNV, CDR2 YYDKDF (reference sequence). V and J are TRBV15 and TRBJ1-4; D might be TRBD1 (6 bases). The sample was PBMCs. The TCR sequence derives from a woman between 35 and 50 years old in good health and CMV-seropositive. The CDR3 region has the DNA TGTGCCACCAGCAGAGATCCGACGACAGGTCTGTTTTTT. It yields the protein CATSRDPTTGLFF.